This TCR beta chain was documented in a study of human T cells and chemical hapten exposure. This clonotype was found a few times. The time point denotes: pre-sensitization, week 0. As for treatment: therapeutic diphenylcyclopropenone sensitization with weekly scalp DPC. V lost 5 bases to trimming and J lost 5 bases, with 15 bases between them. This CDR3 has 14 residues. The library tagged each cDNA molecule with unique molecular identifiers. How the authors handled the data: The median was about 100,000 TCRs per sample, ranging roughly 20,000 to 690,600. TCRdb called the RACE reads again in MiXCR, with one record for every CDR3 protein. The V and J calls reflect TCRdb's pipeline rather than the authors' work. Of under 95,000 distinct CDR3 sequences listed, 6.5% to 10% are singletons.

This rearrangement joins TRBV12-3 or TRBV12-4 to TRBJ2-5; tentative D call: TRBD1 (6 bases). Sample: whole blood, taken in connection with sensitization to the hapten diphenylcyclopropenone (DPC). The TCR originated in a man between 35 and 55 years old with alopecia areata. Some clones in this sample may be carry-over from other donors' samples. In DNA, the CDR3 is TGTGCCAGCAGTCCACAGGGTGTTTTCGAGACCCAGTACTTC. As protein: CASSPQGVFETQYF.